This T cell receptor beta chain derives from a study of molecular identifiers for immune sequencing clone quantification. TCRdb re-called the PCR reads with MiXCR, one entry per CDR3 protein. The data contain under 650,000 distinct CDR3 sequences, 15% to 20% of them singletons. Germline V gene data show CDR1 as SQVTM and CDR2 as ANQGSEA. V was clipped by 2 bases and J by 9 bases, with 23 bases between them. This CDR3 is built from 16 residues. Study-wide findings and caveats: Identical barcode-sharing TCR molecules could lead to underestimated sizes for highly expanded clones. Jurkat TCR RNA spiked in from one cell reportedly remained identifiable amid roughly 940,000 naive cells.

The sample holds many counts of this clonotype. Its antigen remains unidentified. Naive CD8 libraries were made from about 20,000 to 1,000,000 sorted cells, and they used 10%, 30% or 50% RNA. The gene calls are TRBV29-1 and TRBJ2-1; D remains ambiguous. This clonotype was obtained from a human donor in good health. Some libraries in this study had Jurkat cell RNA spiked in. Sample: naive CD8+ T cells from blood, with Jurkat cell RNA spiked in. As to subset: FACS-sorted CD8+CD4-CCR7+CD45RA+ naive T cells. The CDR3 loop reads CSVESTPGHIVPEQFF. The CDR3, as DNA: TGCAGCGTTGAATCGACCCCCGGTCATATTGTTCCTGAGCAGTTCTTC.